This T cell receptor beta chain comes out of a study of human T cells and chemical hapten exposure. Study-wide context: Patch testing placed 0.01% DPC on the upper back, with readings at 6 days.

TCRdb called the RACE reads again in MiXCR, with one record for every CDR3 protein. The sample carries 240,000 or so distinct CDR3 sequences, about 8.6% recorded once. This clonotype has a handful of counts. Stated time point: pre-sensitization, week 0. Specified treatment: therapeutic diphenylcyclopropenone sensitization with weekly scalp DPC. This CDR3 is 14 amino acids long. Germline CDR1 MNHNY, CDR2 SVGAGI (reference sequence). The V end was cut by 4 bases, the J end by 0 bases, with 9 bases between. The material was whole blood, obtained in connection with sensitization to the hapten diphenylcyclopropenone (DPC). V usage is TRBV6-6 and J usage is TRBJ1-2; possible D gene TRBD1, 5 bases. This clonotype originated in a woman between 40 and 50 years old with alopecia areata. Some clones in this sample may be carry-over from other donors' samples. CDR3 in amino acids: CASSSTAPNYGYTF. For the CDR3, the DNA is TGTGCCAGCAGTTCGACAGCCCCTAACTATGGCTACACCTTC.